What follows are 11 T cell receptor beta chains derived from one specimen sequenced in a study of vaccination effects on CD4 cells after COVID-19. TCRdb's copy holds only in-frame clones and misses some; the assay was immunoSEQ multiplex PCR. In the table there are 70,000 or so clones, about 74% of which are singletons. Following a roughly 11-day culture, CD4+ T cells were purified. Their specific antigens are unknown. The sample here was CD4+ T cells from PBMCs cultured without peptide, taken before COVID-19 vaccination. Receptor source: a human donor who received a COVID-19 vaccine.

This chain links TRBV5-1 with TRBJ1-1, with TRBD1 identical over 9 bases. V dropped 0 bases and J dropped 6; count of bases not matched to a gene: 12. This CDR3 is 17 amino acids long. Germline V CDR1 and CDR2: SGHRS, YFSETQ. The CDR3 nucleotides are TGCGCCAGCAGCTTGGGGGACAGGGTGAGTCTTTTCGCTGAAGCTTTCTTT. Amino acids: CASSLGDRVSLFAEAFF.

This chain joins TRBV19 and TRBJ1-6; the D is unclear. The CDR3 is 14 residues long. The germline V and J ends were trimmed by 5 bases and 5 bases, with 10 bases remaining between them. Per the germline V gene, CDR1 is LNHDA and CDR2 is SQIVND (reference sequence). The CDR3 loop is CASSPGPNNSPLHF. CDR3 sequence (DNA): TGTGCCAGTAGTCCTGGACCTAATAATTCACCCCTCCACTTT.

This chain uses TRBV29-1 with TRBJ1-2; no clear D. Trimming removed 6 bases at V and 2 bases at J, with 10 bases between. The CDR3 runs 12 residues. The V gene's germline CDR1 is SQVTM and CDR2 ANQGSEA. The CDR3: CSVGGGNYGYTF. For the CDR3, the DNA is TGCAGCGTCGGTGGAGGGAACTATGGCTACACCTTC.

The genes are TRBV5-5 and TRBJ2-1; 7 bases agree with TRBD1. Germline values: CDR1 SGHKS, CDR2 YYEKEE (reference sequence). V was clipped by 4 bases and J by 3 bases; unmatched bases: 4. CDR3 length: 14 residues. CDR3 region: CASSPRDSYNEQFF. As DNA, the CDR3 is TGTGCCAGCAGCCCACGGGACAGCTACAATGAGCAGTTCTTC.

Here the CDR3 DNA reads TGTGCCACCAGTGATTTTGGCCAGGAGGGAGAGACCCAGTACTTC. Amino acid sequence: CATSDFGQEGETQYF. This chain joins TRBV24-1 and TRBJ2-5; possibly TRBD2 for D (6 bases). This CDR3 has 15 residues. Trimming removed 1 base from V and 4 bases from J, with 12 bases in between. The germline gives CDR1 KGHDR, CDR2 SFDVKD.

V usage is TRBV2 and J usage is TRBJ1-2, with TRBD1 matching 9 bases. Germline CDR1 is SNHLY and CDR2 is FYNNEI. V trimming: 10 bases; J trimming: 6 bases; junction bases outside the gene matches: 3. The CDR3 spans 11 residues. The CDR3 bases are TGTGCCATCTGGGACAGGGATGGCTACACCTTC. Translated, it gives CAIWDRDGYTF. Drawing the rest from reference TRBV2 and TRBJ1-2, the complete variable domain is EPEVTQTPSHQVTQMGQEVILRCVPISNHLYFYWYRQILGQKVEFLVSFYNNEISEKSEIFDDQFSVERPDGSNFTLKIRSTKLEDSAMYFCAIWDRDGYTFGSGTRLTVV.

CDR3 residues: CASSFGSTSGQETQYF. The CDR3 DNA follows: TGCGCCAGCAGCTTTGGTTCGACTAGCGGACAAGAGACCCAGTACTTC. The chain employs TRBV5-1 and TRBJ2-5, with 9 positions matching TRBD2. The germline gives CDR1 SGHRS, CDR2 YFSETQ. CDR3 length equals 16 residues. V dropped 2 bases and J dropped 2; count of bases not matched to a gene: 7. The entire variable domain, with the rest obtained from reference TRBV5-1 and TRBJ2-5, is as follows: KAGVTQTPRYLIKTRGQQVTLSCSPISGHRSVSWYQQTPGQGLQFLFEYFSETQRNKGNFPGRFSGRQFSNSRSEMNVSTLELGDSALYLCASSFGSTSGQETQYFGPGTRLLVL.

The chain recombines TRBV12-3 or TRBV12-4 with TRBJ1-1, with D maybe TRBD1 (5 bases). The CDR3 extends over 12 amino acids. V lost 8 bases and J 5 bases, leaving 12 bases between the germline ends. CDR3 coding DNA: TGTGCCAGCTGCCAGGGTGGGACTGAAGCTTTCTTT. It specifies CASCQGGTEAFF.

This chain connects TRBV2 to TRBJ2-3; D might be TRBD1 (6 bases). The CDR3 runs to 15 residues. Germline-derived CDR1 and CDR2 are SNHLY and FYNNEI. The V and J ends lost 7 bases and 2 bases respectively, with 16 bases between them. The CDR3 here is CASISGTLFTDTQYF. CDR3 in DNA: TGTGCCAGCATTTCGGGGACACTTTTCACAGATACGCAGTATTTT.

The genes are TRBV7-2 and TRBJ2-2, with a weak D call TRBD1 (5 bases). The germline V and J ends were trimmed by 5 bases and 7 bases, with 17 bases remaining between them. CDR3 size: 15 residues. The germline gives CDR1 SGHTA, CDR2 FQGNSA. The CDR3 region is CASSPGHRFYGELFF. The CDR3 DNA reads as TGTGCCAGCAGCCCTGGGCACAGGTTTTACGGGGAGCTGTTTTTT.

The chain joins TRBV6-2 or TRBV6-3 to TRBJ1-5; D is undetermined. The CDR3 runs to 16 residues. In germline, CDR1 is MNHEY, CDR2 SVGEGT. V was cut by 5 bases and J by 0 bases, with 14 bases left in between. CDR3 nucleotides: TGTGCCAGCAGTGCGGCGGGCGTTTATAGCAATCAGCCCCAGCATTTT. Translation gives CASSAAGVYSNQPQHF.